This T cell receptor beta chain was identified in a study of shared clonotypes between healthy human individuals. Regarding the study as a whole: A reduction in generation probabilities was seen for non-shared clonotypes relative to those shared by all four donors.

The junction had 9 bases not matched to a gene; V was cut back by 3 bases and J by 2 bases. This CDR3 contains 16 residues. CDR1 and CDR2 (germline): MDHEN, SYDVKM. Generated by immunoSEQ multiplex PCR, the TCRdb table keeps only in-frame clones and is missing some. The sample holds around 550,000 clones, about 96% seen once. To note about this clone: Its antigen is as yet unknown.

The rearrangement joins TRBV28 to TRBJ1-2; 7 nucleotides align to TRBD1. The sequence came from a woman in her thirties in good health. Sequencing was done on a sample of naive CD4+ T cells sorted from blood. The sample's subset: CD45RA+ positively selected. CDR3 nucleotides: TGTGCCAGCAGTTTGGGACGACGGGACAGCAACTATGGCTACACCTTC. Amino acids: CASSLGRRDSNYGYTF.